The 13 T cell receptor beta chains below all came from one sample that was sequenced in a study of blood T cells in healthy people across ages. Sample-barcoded 5' priming and a J-beta primer mix drove a second PCR of about 6 to 12 cycles. In TCRdb, the 5' RACE reads were re-called with MiXCR into one record per CDR3 protein. The sample consists of 1.8 million or so distinct CDR3 sequences, roughly 43% of them appearing once. The sample comprised blood. The receptors stem from a human donor in good health.

V usage is TRBV20-1 and J usage is TRBJ2-3; tentatively, D is TRBD2 (6 bases). V was shortened by 6 bases and J by 4 bases, with 26 bases between the two germline ends. The CDR3 runs to 17 residues. Germline V gene data show CDR1 as DFQATT and CDR2 as SNEGSKA (reference sequence). The CDR3 DNA follows: TGCAGTGCCAGAAATACCGTCGGGGGAGAAAAGGCAGATACGCAGTATTTT. The encoded protein is CSARNTVGGEKADTQYF.

The chain employs TRBV20-1 and TRBJ2-3; D is possibly TRBD2 (5 bases). The CDR3 spans 12 residues. CDR1 is DFQATT, CDR2 SNEGSKA, per germline (reference sequence). Trimming pared 4 bases from V and 4 bases from J, leaving 9 bases between. The CDR3 sequence is CSANGIADTQYF. CDR3 bases: TGCAGTGCTAACGGGATAGCAGATACGCAGTATTTT.

There are a few counts of this clonotype. The gene calls are TRBV2 and TRBJ2-4; 8 nucleotides line up with TRBD2. Trimming cost V 2 bases and J 2 bases; bases outside gene matches: 5. The CDR3 is made up of 16 amino acids. Germline V gives CDR1 SNHLY, CDR2 FYNNEI. The CDR3: CASSEIRGGSKNIQYF. The CDR3 nucleotides read TGTGCCAGCAGTGAAATACGGGGGGGCTCCAAAAACATTCAGTACTTC.

In this sample, this clonotype turned up a few times. The chain employs TRBV12-3 or TRBV12-4 and TRBJ2-5, with D perhaps TRBD2 (5 bases). V lost 0 bases, J lost 5 bases, and 10 bases lay in between. The length of the CDR3 is 14 residues. CDR3: CASSLAPSPETQYF. Written as DNA, the CDR3 is TGTGCCAGCAGTTTAGCGCCTAGCCCGGAGACCCAGTACTTC.

This clonotype was counted only a few times. CDR3 residues: CASSFGGPAMEQYF. DNA for the CDR3: TGTGCCAGCAGTTTTGGCGGGCCCGCTATGGAGCAGTACTTC. The gene calls are TRBV27 and TRBJ2-7; a weak D match, TRBD2 (5 bases). V lost 3 bases and J 7 bases, leaving 16 bases between the germline ends. CDR1 is MNHEY, CDR2 SMNVEV, per germline (reference sequence). There are 14 residues in the CDR3.

The sample holds one count of this clonotype. This chain joins TRBV4-1 and TRBJ2-2, with TRBD2 matching over 7 bases. After removal of 3 bases from V and 4 bases from J, the junction contained 8 bases not matched to a gene. The CDR3 runs 16 residues. In germline, CDR1 is MGHRA, CDR2 YSYEKL. DNA for the CDR3: TGCGCCAGCAGCCAGGGGAGCGGGGCGTCCACCGGGGAGCTGTTTTTT. Its translation: CASSQGSGASTGELFF.

The sample holds a few counts of this clonotype. The chain has TRBV6-2 or TRBV6-3 and TRBJ1-1; 10 nucleotides agree with TRBD1. Germline CDR1 is MNHEY and CDR2 is SVGEGT. J lost 5 bases, V lost 4 bases, and 10 bases had no gene match. This CDR3 is 16 amino acids long. The CDR3 reads CASSLRPGQGKTEAFF. DNA for the CDR3: TGTGCCAGCAGTTTACGGCCGGGACAGGGGAAGACTGAAGCTTTCTTT.

This clonotype was observed a handful of times. This chain joins TRBV5-1 and TRBJ2-7; the D gene is possibly TRBD2 (5 bases). V was cut by 1 base and J by 5 bases, with 16 bases left in between. The CDR3 runs to 15 residues. Germline-derived CDR1 and CDR2 are SGHRS and YFSETQ. In DNA, the CDR3 is TGCGCCAGCAGCTTGCTGGACTCCCGGAGCCACGAGCAGTACTTC. The encoded protein is CASSLLDSRSHEQYF.

This clonotype was observed a single time. V and J are TRBV27 and TRBJ2-5; 11 bases line up with TRBD2. CDR1 is MNHEY and CDR2 is SMNVEV in the germline V gene (reference sequence). With V trimmed by 2 bases and J by 5 bases, 10 bases remained unmatched. The CDR3 runs 17 residues. In DNA, the CDR3 is TGTGCCAGCAGTTTAAGTGGACTAGCGGGCCCGTTGGAGACCCAGTACTTC. Protein sequence: CASSLSGLAGPLETQYF.

This sequence joins TRBV20-1 and TRBJ1-5; D is undetermined. The CDR3 loop spans 16 amino acids. Trimming removed 6 bases at V and 6 bases at J, with 24 bases between. Germline CDR1 DFQATT, CDR2 SNEGSKA (reference sequence). The CDR3 protein is CSAYRNVRFGGQPQHF. CDR3 bases: TGCAGTGCGTATCGAAACGTCAGGTTCGGTGGTCAGCCCCAGCATTTT.

This clonotype was counted a single time. V and J are TRBV7-3 and TRBJ1-1, with TRBD1 as a possible D gene (5 bases). Germline values: CDR1 SGHTA, CDR2 FQGTGA. This CDR3 has 14 amino acids. The V end was cut by 4 bases, the J end by 4 bases, with 13 bases between. The CDR3 is CASSSNWGSTEAFF. The CDR3 nucleotides are TGTGCCAGCAGCTCGAACTGGGGGAGCACTGAAGCTTTCTTT.

This clonotype was counted between two and nine times. V and J are TRBV7-2 and TRBJ1-1, with unresolved D. Trimming left V 4 bases short and J 1 base short, with 19 bases between. The CDR3 is 17 residues long. Per the germline V gene, CDR1 is SGHTA and CDR2 is FQGNSA. CDR3 loop: CASSSGRPFLENTEAFF. The CDR3 DNA reads TGTGCCAGCAGCTCAGGCCGTCCCTTCCTCGAGAACACTGAAGCTTTCTTT.

The J gene is TRBJ2-5, the V gene TRBV29-1; TRBD1 agrees at 8 bases. Germline CDR1 SQVTM, CDR2 ANQGSEA. The CDR3 length is 14 residues. V was clipped by 4 bases and J by 5 bases; unmatched bases: 9. For the CDR3, the DNA is TGCAGCGTTGCCCAGGGGGCGGTTGGGGAGACCCAGTACTTC. It translates to CSVAQGAVGETQYF.